The T cell receptor (beta chain) described here comes from a study of blood T cell repertoires in COVID-19. Study-level background: Spain, Italy and the United States supplied samples that represented acute and convalescent COVID-19. Sources were T cells, B-cell-depleted T cells, or PBMCs; the material itself was cDNA or gDNA.

TCRdb keeps only in-frame clones here, not all; method: immunoSEQ multiplex PCR. The sample contains 100,000 or so clones, roughly 91% of which appear only once. Germline V gene sequence: CDR1 SGHVS, CDR2 FQNEAQ. The V and J ends lost 6 bases and 0 bases respectively, with 17 bases between them. There are 16 residues in the CDR3. The sequence was collected from a human donor with acute or convalescent COVID-19. The donor label of this sample is uncertain. The sample was peripheral blood. V gene TRBV7-8 combines with J gene TRBJ1-2; perhaps TRBD1 as D (5 bases). The CDR3 loop is CASSESWTRANYGYTF. CDR3 in DNA: TGTGCCAGCAGTGAGTCTTGGACAAGAGCTAACTATGGCTACACCTTC.